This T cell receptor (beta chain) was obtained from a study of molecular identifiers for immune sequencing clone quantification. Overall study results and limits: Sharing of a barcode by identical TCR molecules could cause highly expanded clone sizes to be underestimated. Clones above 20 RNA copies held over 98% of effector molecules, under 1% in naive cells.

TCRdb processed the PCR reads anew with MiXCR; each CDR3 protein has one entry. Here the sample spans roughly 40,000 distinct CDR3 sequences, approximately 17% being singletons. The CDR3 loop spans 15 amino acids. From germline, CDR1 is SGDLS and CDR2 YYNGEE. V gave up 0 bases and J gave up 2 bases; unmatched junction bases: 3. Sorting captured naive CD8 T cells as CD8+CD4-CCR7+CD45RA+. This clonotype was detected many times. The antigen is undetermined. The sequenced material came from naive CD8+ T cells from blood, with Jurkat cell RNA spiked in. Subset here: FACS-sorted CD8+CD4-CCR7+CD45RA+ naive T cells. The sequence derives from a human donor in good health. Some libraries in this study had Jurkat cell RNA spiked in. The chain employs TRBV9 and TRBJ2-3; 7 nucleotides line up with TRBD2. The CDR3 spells CASSVVGGYTDTQYF. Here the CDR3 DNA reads TGTGCCAGCAGCGTAGTCGGGGGGTACACAGATACGCAGTATTTT.